The 27 T cell receptor beta chains below all came from one sample that was sequenced in a study of blood T cell repertoires in COVID-19. Produced via immunoSEQ multiplex PCR; TCRdb's table is partial and in-frame only. The sample lists roughly 190,000 clones, roughly four fifths seen once, with about 11% in the top ten. The sequenced material came from peripheral blood. These receptors originate from a woman between 35 and 50 years old with COVID-19, enrolled during active disease.

This clone was seen once. This rearrangement joins TRBV11-2 to TRBJ1-2; 7 nucleotides agree with TRBD1. The CDR3 consists of 15 residues. The V segment lost 5 bases and the J segment 4 bases; nucleotides outside the gene matches: 10. Looked up from germline, CDR1 is SGHAT and CDR2 is FQNNGV. This chain's CDR3 is CASSPVTGKGYGYTF. In nucleotides, the CDR3 is TGTGCCAGCAGCCCAGTGACAGGGAAGGGCTATGGCTACACCTTC.

The V and J genes are TRBV7-9 and TRBJ2-3; 8 bases fit TRBD2. The CDR3 is 16 amino acids. The germline V gene encodes CDR1 SEHNR and CDR2 FQNEAQ (reference sequence). The trim removed 1 base at V and 3 bases at J, leaving 6 bases unmatched. CDR3 residues: CASSLGGPSGTDTQYF. The CDR3 DNA reads as TGTGCCAGCAGCTTAGGAGGGCCTAGCGGGACAGATACGCAGTATTTT.

The chain couples TRBV29-1 to TRBJ2-7; D unresolved. The CDR3 runs 13 residues. V was trimmed by 6 bases and J by 2 bases, leaving 14 bases between them. Per germline, CDR1 SQVTM and CDR2 ANQGSEA. The CDR3 DNA follows: TGCAGCGTCTTGTCAGGCAATACCTACGAGCAGTACTTC. This translates into CSVLSGNTYEQYF.

The chain carries TRBV30 and TRBJ2-7; 10 nucleotides align to TRBD2. Germline CDR1 is GTSNPN and CDR2 is SVGIG (reference sequence). With 3 bases clipped from V and 4 bases from J, the junction kept 18 bases outside the gene matches. This CDR3 contains 18 residues. CDR3 amino acids: CAWSVKPSGRSRAYEQYF. The DNA of the CDR3 is TGTGCCTGGAGCGTTAAGCCTAGCGGGAGAAGTCGTGCGTACGAGCAGTACTTC.

The table lists this clone with a count of one. The chain uses TRBV10-2 and TRBJ1-5; D perhaps matches TRBD1 (6 bases). The CDR3 totals 15 residues. V was cut by 0 bases and J by 6 bases, with 12 bases left in between. Germline CDR1 is WSHSY and CDR2 is SAAADI. CDR3 residues: CASSESFTGRQPQHF. CDR3 DNA sequence: TGCGCCAGCAGTGAGTCGTTTACAGGGCGTCAGCCCCAGCATTTT.

Here the CDR3 reads CSVGVGSGSPIGANVLTF. DNA for the CDR3: TGCAGCGTTGGGGTGGGGAGCGGGAGCCCTATTGGGGCCAACGTCCTGACTTTC. The chain couples TRBV29-1 to TRBJ2-6; TRBD2 matches at 8 bases. CDR1 and CDR2 from the germline V gene are SQVTM and ANQGSEA. J gave up 3 bases and V 4 bases, and 14 bases lay outside the gene matches. This CDR3 is 18 amino acids long.

The chain is built from TRBV6-1 and TRBJ1-1, with D maybe TRBD1 (5 bases). V dropped 2 bases and J dropped 0 bases, with 10 bases sitting between them. CDR1 is MNHNS and CDR2 is SASEGT in the germline V gene. The CDR3 is 15 residues long. Written as DNA, the CDR3 is TGTGCCAGCAGTGAAAAGGCAGGGTTGAACACTGAAGCTTTCTTT. This gives the protein CASSEKAGLNTEAFF.

This clone was observed a handful of times. The genes are TRBV11-2 and TRBJ2-2, with D possibly being TRBD1 (6 bases). The CDR3 has 13 residues. CDR1 and CDR2 (germline): SGHAT, FQNNGV. Trimming removed 4 bases from V and 13 bases from J, with 16 bases in between. The CDR3 nucleotides are TGTGCCAGCAGCTCCTGGGGGCGATTGGGGCTGTTTTTT. Protein sequence: CASSSWGRLGLFF.

The chain links TRBV15 to TRBJ2-2, with 9 bases lining up with TRBD2. The V gene's germline CDR1 is LNHNV and CDR2 YYDKDF (reference sequence). This CDR3 region has 17 residues. V gave up 5 bases and J gave up 5 bases; unmatched junction bases: 12. As DNA, the CDR3 is TGTGCCACCAGCTTCGGCCACGGGACTAGCACAACCGGGGAGCTGTTTTTT. Encoded protein: CATSFGHGTSTTGELFF.

The J gene is TRBJ1-4, the V gene TRBV5-4; 7 bases are a match to TRBD1. V gave up 2 bases and J gave up 3 bases; unmatched junction bases: 4. The CDR3 spans 15 residues. CDR1 is SGHNT and CDR2 is YYREEE in the germline V gene (reference sequence). The CDR3 sequence is CASSLQGTPNEKLFF. The CDR3 DNA is TGTGCCAGCAGCTTACAGGGGACTCCTAATGAAAAACTGTTTTTT.

The J gene is TRBJ2-5, the V gene TRBV7-2, with 8 bases lining up with TRBD2. CDR1 is SGHTA, CDR2 FQGNSA, per germline. This CDR3 is built from 17 residues. Trimming cost V 1 base and J 6 bases; bases outside gene matches: 13. The CDR3 nucleotides are TGTGCCAGCAGCTTAGGGCAGTACGGTAGCGGGATGCAGACCCAGTACTTC. This encodes CASSLGQYGSGMQTQYF.

The chain links TRBV20-1 to TRBJ2-7; D not certain. Trimming removed 3 bases from V and 4 bases from J, with 7 bases in between. CDR1 and CDR2 (germline): DFQATT, SNEGSKA (reference sequence). The CDR3 sequence is 11 residues long. Here the CDR3 reads CSASRGYEQYV. The CDR3 DNA is TGCAGTGCTAGCCGAGGTTACGAGCAGTACGTC.

The rearrangement links TRBV28 to TRBJ1-4, with D unresolved. The CDR3 consists of 12 residues. V was pared by 1 base and J by 7 bases, with 4 bases between. Germline CDR1 MDHEN, CDR2 SYDVKM. The CDR3 DNA reads TGTGCCAGCAGTTTATTGGCTGAAAAACTGTTTTTT. This sequence encodes CASSLLAEKLFF.

This clone has more than one count but fewer than ten. In DNA form, the CDR3 reads TGCAGCGTTCGCCAAGCCGAGGGCCCTGGCGAGCAGTACTTC. This sequence encodes CSVRQAEGPGEQYF. The rearrangement uses TRBV29-1 and TRBJ2-7, with D perhaps TRBD2 (5 bases). The CDR3 runs to 14 residues. Germline V gene lookup returns CDR1 SQVTM and CDR2 ANQGSEA. Trimming took off 5 bases at V and 6 bases at J, with 20 bases between the two ends.

J is TRBJ2-7 and V is TRBV12-3 or TRBV12-4, with a tentative D call TRBD1 (6 bases). V was clipped by 6 bases and J by 3 bases, with 12 bases between them. CDR3 length: 13 amino acids. CDR3 DNA sequence: TGTGCCAGCAGCTTGGACAGTTTCTACGAGCAGTACTTC. It is translated as CASSLDSFYEQYF.

The V and J genes are TRBV19 and TRBJ1-1; no definite D call. The length of the CDR3 is 13 residues. The V end lost 3 bases, the J end lost 0 bases, and 5 bases lay between the germline ends. Germline V gene data show CDR1 as LNHDA and CDR2 as SQIVND (reference sequence). The DNA for the CDR3 is TGTGCCAGTAGTATCGCGATGAACACTGAAGCTTTCTTT. Amino acid sequence: CASSIAMNTEAFF.

This rearrangement joins TRBV7-2 to TRBJ2-2, with TRBD2 matching over 13 bases. V gave up 6 bases and J gave up 9 bases; unmatched junction bases: 7. Germline V gene lookup returns CDR1 SGHTA and CDR2 FQGNSA. This CDR3 spans 15 amino acids. The CDR3 DNA reads TGTGCCAGCAGACTAGCGGGGGGGCGAGATAGGGAGCTGTTTTTT. It yields the protein CASRLAGGRDRELFF.

The chain has TRBV19 and TRBJ1-1; 10 bases map to TRBD1. The length of the CDR3 is 15 residues. Trimming at V came to 4 bases and at J to 1 base, leaving 3 bases not matched to a gene. Germline loops: CDR1 LNHDA, CDR2 SQIVND (reference sequence). CDR3 bases: TGTGCCAGTAGTACGGGACAGGGGAAGAACACTGAAGCTTTCTTT. Residues: CASSTGQGKNTEAFF.

The rearrangement links TRBV19 to TRBJ1-5; D gene ambiguous. V lost 9 bases to trimming and J lost 7 bases, with 16 bases between them. The CDR3 runs to 13 residues. Germline loops: CDR1 LNHDA, CDR2 SQIVND (reference sequence). CDR3 bases: TGTGCCAGCTCTATTGGGCAGGAACAGCCCCAGCATTTT. Translating it yields CASSIGQEQPQHF.

This CDR3 reads CATSRDRYYGYTF. CDR3 DNA sequence: TGTGCCACCAGCAGGGACAGATACTATGGCTACACCTTC. The V and J genes are TRBV15 and TRBJ1-2; D possibly corresponds to TRBD1 (6 bases). Germline CDR1 is LNHNV and CDR2 is YYDKDF (reference sequence). V lost 3 bases and J 3 bases, leaving 8 bases between the germline ends. This CDR3 comprises 13 residues.

The rearrangement uses TRBV19 and TRBJ2-4; 7 bases align to TRBD2. With 11 bases clipped from V and 0 bases from J, the junction kept 4 bases outside the gene matches. CDR1 is LNHDA and CDR2 is SQIVND in the germline V gene (reference sequence). CDR3 length: 13 residues. The CDR3, as DNA: TGTGCCGTGGGAGGGCTAGCCAAAAACATTCAGTACTTC. Its protein product is CAVGGLAKNIQYF.

The chain employs TRBV27 and TRBJ1-4, with D perhaps matching TRBD1 (6 bases). This CDR3 spans 15 amino acids. CDR1 is MNHEY, CDR2 SMNVEV, per germline (reference sequence). Trimming removed 6 bases from V and 6 bases from J, with 17 bases in between. CDR3 nucleotide sequence: TGTGCCAGCAGACGGGGGGCAGATGAGTATGAAAAACTGTTTTTT. The encoded protein is CASRRGADEYEKLFF.

The rearrangement links TRBV7-8 to TRBJ2-7, with TRBD2 matching over 10 bases. Germline-derived CDR1 and CDR2 are SGHVS and FQNEAQ. The CDR3 covers 14 residues. V lost 3 bases and J lost 6; bases outside the gene matches: 5. CDR3 in amino acids: CASSLIAGGSEQYV. CDR3 nucleotide sequence: TGTGCCAGCAGCTTGATAGCGGGGGGTTCCGAGCAGTACGTC.

This clone was detected only once. V and J are TRBV28 and TRBJ1-2, with D possibly TRBD1 on 6 matching bases. The CDR3 has 14 residues. The V end lost 7 bases, the J end lost 4 bases, and 16 bases lay between the germline ends. Germline CDR1 reads MDHEN; CDR2 reads SYDVKM. In nucleotides, the CDR3 is TGTGCCAGCACCGAACCGCTGGGGGCCTATGGCTACACCTTC. Translated, it gives CASTEPLGAYGYTF.

This clone has a handful of counts. V and J are TRBV5-6 and TRBJ2-2, with D unclear. V dropped 7 bases and J dropped 3 bases, with 7 bases sitting between them. CDR1 is SGHDT and CDR2 is YYEEEE in the germline V gene. The CDR3 is made up of 12 amino acids. The CDR3 spells CASVADTGELFF. The DNA of the CDR3 is TGTGCCAGCGTGGCGGACACCGGGGAGCTGTTTTTT. Based on the CDR3 plus reference TRBV5-6 and TRBJ2-2, the full variable domain is DAGVTQSPTHLIKTRGQQVTLRCSPKSGHDTVSWYQQALGQGPQFIFQYYEEEERQRGNFPDRFSGHQFPNYSSELNVNALLLGDSALYLCASVADTGELFFGEGSRLTVL.

V usage is TRBV11-2 and J usage is TRBJ1-1; weak D call: TRBD1 (5 bases). V gave up 1 base and J gave up 0 bases, with 12 bases separating them. The CDR3 length is 16 residues. In germline, CDR1 is SGHAT, CDR2 FQNNGV. CDR3: CASSLGLRGMNTEAFF. Written as DNA, the CDR3 is TGTGCCAGCAGCTTAGGGCTTCGGGGGATGAACACTGAAGCTTTCTTT.

V usage is TRBV9 and J usage is TRBJ2-7; D not resolved. Germline V CDR1 and CDR2: SGDLS, YYNGEE. V gave up 0 bases and J gave up 0 bases, with 13 bases separating them. The CDR3 totals 16 residues. The CDR3 region has the DNA TGTGCCAGCAGCGTAGCACAGAGCCCAGGCTCCTACGAGCAGTACGTC. Translated: CASSVAQSPGSYEQYV.